This T cell receptor beta chain was recovered during a study of T cell responses to AZD1222 COVID-19 vaccine. The CDR3 consists of 14 residues. CDR1 and CDR2 from the germline V gene are SNHLY and FYNNEI. V was cut by 3 bases and J by 0 bases, with 8 bases left in between. Only in-frame clones appear in the TCRdb table, and some are missing; sequencing was by immunoSEQ multiplex PCR. The data hold under 200,000 clones, with over 80% observed a single time. The source material was peripheral blood, sampled on day 0 of MenACWY control vaccination. This chain connects TRBV2 to TRBJ1-2; no reliable D call. This sequence originates from an adult in good health. CDR3 amino acids: CASSDSTTNYGYTF. CDR3 in DNA: TGTGCCAGCAGTGACAGCACTACTAACTATGGCTACACCTTC.